The 28 T cell receptor beta chains given below trace back to one sample, sequenced in a study of T cells in tuberculosis (dated by TCRdb to about 2018). Library preparation used the immunoSEQ multiplex PCR assay. The source is immuneACCESS, and TCRdb retained only in-frame sequences with V and J called. Part of the clones is not carried over; for the studies checked, unresolved V genes explain less than half of this, and the remainder is unexplained. The sample records around 38,000 clones, around 96% of which are singletons. The ten largest clones add up to about 3.7% of the sample. Sequenced material: PBMCs. The receptors stem from a donor aged 10-29 years with latent tuberculosis or without tuberculosis infection.

The chain combines TRBV5-4 with TRBJ2-5; TRBD2 is a possible D gene (6 bases). Trimming removed 6 bases at V and 5 bases at J, with 14 bases between. From germline, CDR1 is SGHNT and CDR2 YYREEE (reference sequence). The CDR3 runs 13 residues. The CDR3 spells CASNRGAGETQYF. As DNA, the CDR3 is TGTGCCAGCAACCGCGGGGCCGGGGAGACCCAGTACTTC.

This clone has more than one count but fewer than ten. V and J are TRBV9 and TRBJ2-3; TRBD1 is a possible D gene (5 bases). V was cut by 2 bases and J by 4 bases, with 8 bases left in between. This CDR3 has 13 amino acids. Per the germline V gene, CDR1 is SGDLS and CDR2 is YYNGEE. CDR3 in DNA: TGTGCCAGCAGCGTGGCAGGGCCAGATACGCAGTATTTT. Encoded protein: CASSVAGPDTQYF.

This chain connects TRBV29-1 to TRBJ1-5, with D possibly TRBD1 on 6 matching bases. The CDR3 consists of 14 residues. Germline V gives CDR1 SQVTM, CDR2 ANQGSEA. V was cut by 4 bases and J by 1 base, with 11 bases left in between. CDR3 sequence (DNA): TGCAGCGTTGCTACCACAGGGAGCAATCAGCCCCAGCATTTT. As protein: CSVATTGSNQPQHF.

V is TRBV6-5 and J is TRBJ2-1; tentatively, D is TRBD2 (6 bases). CDR3 size: 13 residues. Trimming took off 2 bases at V and 7 bases at J, with 9 bases between the two ends. Germline V lookup: CDR1 MNHEY, CDR2 SVGAGI. The CDR3 protein is CASSYPAGNEQFF. The CDR3 DNA follows: TGTGCCAGCAGTTACCCCGCGGGGAATGAGCAGTTCTTC.

The V call is TRBV11-2, the J call TRBJ1-1; the D gene is possibly TRBD1 (5 bases). Germline V gene sequence: CDR1 SGHAT, CDR2 FQNNGV. The CDR3 runs 16 residues. V lost 3 bases and J 2 bases, leaving 16 bases between the germline ends. CDR3 in amino acids: CASSFTPTGTNTEAFF. DNA for the CDR3: TGTGCCAGCAGCTTCACTCCTACGGGGACTAACACTGAAGCTTTCTTT.

J is TRBJ2-7 and V is TRBV6-1; the match to TRBD1 covers 8 bases. The junction had 2 bases not matched to a gene; V was cut back by 8 bases and J by 2 bases. This CDR3 is built from 12 residues. Germline CDR1 reads MNHNS; CDR2 reads SASEGT. The CDR3, as DNA: TGTGCCAGCGGACAGGGCACCTACGAGCAGTACTTC. This translates into CASGQGTYEQYF.

J is TRBJ1-6 and V is TRBV4-1; 9 nucleotides line up with TRBD1. This CDR3 comprises 20 residues. Unmatched junction bases numbered 11, after V lost 1 base and J lost 1 base. CDR1 MGHRA and CDR2 YSYEKL come from the germline V gene. CDR3 residues: CASSQAAITGGASYNSPLHF. In nucleotides, the CDR3 is TGCGCCAGCAGCCAAGCGGCTATAACAGGGGGCGCGTCCTATAATTCACCCCTCCACTTT.

The V and J genes are TRBV5-1 and TRBJ1-5; the D gene is possibly TRBD1 (6 bases). V lost 0 bases and J lost 2, with 24 bases in between. The CDR3 runs to 20 residues. The V gene's germline CDR1 is SGHRS and CDR2 YFSETQ. CDR3 region: CASSLVSGTQFIYGNQPQHF. The DNA of the CDR3 is TGCGCCAGCAGCTTGGTATCCGGGACACAATTTATTTATGGCAATCAGCCCCAGCATTTT.

This chain joins TRBV7-9 and TRBJ2-2; no reliable D call. Germline V gene lookup returns CDR1 SEHNR and CDR2 FQNEAQ (reference sequence). This CDR3 is built from 13 residues. V was clipped by 5 bases and J by 8 bases, with 12 bases between them. The CDR3: CASSPASAGELFF. The CDR3 DNA reads TGTGCCAGCAGCCCGGCCAGCGCAGGGGAGCTGTTTTTT. Variable domain in full (rest from reference TRBV7-9 and TRBJ2-2): DTGVSQNPRHKITKRGQNVTFRCDPISEHNRLYWYRQTLGQGPEFLTYFQNEAQLEKSRLLSDRFSAERPKGSFSTLEIQRTEQGDSAMYLCASSPASAGELFFGEGSRLTVL.

The V gene is TRBV7-2, the J gene TRBJ1-3; weak D call: TRBD1 (6 bases). In germline, CDR1 is SGHTA, CDR2 FQGNSA. The CDR3 runs to 16 residues. Trimming stripped 5 bases from V and 0 bases from J, with 14 bases between. The CDR3 sequence is CASSRWDTRSGNTIYF. The CDR3 coding sequence is TGTGCCAGCAGCCGCTGGGACACCCGCTCTGGAAACACCATATATTTT.

The chain employs TRBV6-5 and TRBJ1-1; 9 bases are a match to TRBD1. This CDR3 is built from 15 residues. Germline trimming cut 2 bases from V and 7 bases from J; bases unmatched to any gene: 8. CDR1 is MNHEY and CDR2 is SVGAGI in the germline V gene. The CDR3 loop reads CASSYEGQGTHEAFF. CDR3 coding DNA: TGTGCCAGCAGTTACGAAGGACAGGGGACTCATGAAGCTTTCTTT.

This clone has just a few counts. The chain links TRBV5-8 to TRBJ2-7, with D possibly being TRBD1 (5 bases). The length of the CDR3 is 15 residues. V lost 0 bases and J 3 bases, leaving 13 bases between the germline ends. CDR1 is SGHTS, CDR2 YDEGEE, per germline. CDR3 loop: CASSLEAGPNYEQYF. The CDR3 DNA follows: TGTGCCAGCAGCTTGGAGGCAGGGCCAAACTACGAGCAGTACTTC.

The rearrangement uses TRBV28 and TRBJ1-4; 8 bases fit TRBD1. The CDR3 extends over 13 amino acids. Germline CDR1 is MDHEN and CDR2 is SYDVKM. The ends lost 4 bases at V and 8 bases at J; junction bases unmatched: 3. CDR3 region: CASSSRQGEKLFF. The CDR3 DNA reads as TGTGCCAGCAGTTCCAGACAGGGGGAAAAACTGTTTTTT.

The chain recombines TRBV29-1 with TRBJ2-1, with TRBD1 matching 9 bases. Germline CDR1 and CDR2: SQVTM and ANQGSEA. The CDR3 covers 12 residues. V shed 7 bases, J shed 5 bases, and the junction held 3 bases outside the gene matches. In nucleotides, the CDR3 is TGCAGCGCGGACAGGGGCCACAATGAGCAGTTCTTC. It encodes CSADRGHNEQFF.

The V and J genes are TRBV5-1 and TRBJ1-1, with D possibly matching TRBD1 (5 bases). The CDR3 contains 13 residues. V lost 4 bases and J lost 5, with 12 bases in between. In germline, CDR1 is SGHRS, CDR2 YFSETQ. CDR3 residues: CASSAGQSTEAFF. As DNA, the CDR3 is TGCGCCAGCAGCGCGGGGCAGTCTACTGAAGCTTTCTTT.

The V gene is TRBV6-6, the J gene TRBJ2-5; tentatively, D is TRBD2 (5 bases). V was trimmed by 7 bases and J by 6 bases, leaving 18 bases between them. This CDR3 is 14 amino acids long. In germline, CDR1 is MNHNY, CDR2 SVGAGI (reference sequence). The DNA of the CDR3 is TGTGCCAGCATTGATCTAGCAGGACGTCAGACCCAGTACTTC. The encoded protein is CASIDLAGRQTQYF.

The J gene is TRBJ1-1, the V gene TRBV29-1; D gene ambiguous. CDR3 size: 14 residues. The germline gives CDR1 SQVTM, CDR2 ANQGSEA. Between the trimmed V and J ends, which lost 3 bases and 4 bases, there was a span of 15 bases. Here the CDR3 reads CSVEARGLGTEAFF. The CDR3 DNA is TGCAGCGTTGAGGCACGGGGATTGGGCACTGAAGCTTTCTTT.

This clone came up once. The chain joins TRBV6-5 to TRBJ2-3, with TRBD2 matching over 8 bases. Germline CDR1 and CDR2: MNHEY and SVGAGI. The CDR3 is 14 residues long. With V trimmed by 6 bases and J by 5 bases, 7 bases remained unmatched. The CDR3 is CASSSGLAVDTQYF. CDR3 DNA: TGTGCCAGCAGCTCCGGACTAGCAGTAGATACGCAGTATTTT.

The chain recombines TRBV6-5 with TRBJ2-7; possible D gene TRBD2, 7 bases. V lost 6 bases and J 2 bases, leaving 17 bases between the germline ends. CDR1 is MNHEY, CDR2 SVGAGI, per germline. The CDR3 length is 15 residues. The CDR3 DNA reads as TGTGCCAGCAGCTCTGCGGGGGCCACTCCCTACGAGCAGTACTTC. This encodes CASSSAGATPYEQYF.

The J gene is TRBJ1-2, the V gene TRBV6-5; 8 positions agree with TRBD1. This CDR3 has 15 amino acids. With 0 bases clipped from V and 7 bases from J, the junction kept 7 bases outside the gene matches. Looked up from germline, CDR1 is MNHEY and CDR2 is SVGAGI. In nucleotides, the CDR3 is TGTGCCAGCAGTTACTCGAGTCAGGGGGCTCGTGGCTACACCTTC. Residues: CASSYSSQGARGYTF.

This clone was counted a single time. The chain combines TRBV28 with TRBJ1-4; 10 bases map to TRBD1. Germline V gene lookup returns CDR1 MDHEN and CDR2 SYDVKM. This CDR3 contains 16 residues. With 4 bases clipped from V and 4 bases from J, the junction kept 6 bases outside the gene matches. DNA of the CDR3: TGTGCCAGCAGTTCAGCCGGGACAGGGGTTAATGAAAAACTGTTTTTT. Residues: CASSSAGTGVNEKLFF. The complete variable domain, with remaining parts taken from reference TRBV28 and TRBJ1-4, reads DVKVTQSSRYLVKRTGEKVFLECVQDMDHENMFWYRQDPGLGLRLIYFSYDVKMKEKGDIPEGYSVSREKKERFSLILESASTNQTSMYLCASSSAGTGVNEKLFFGSGTQLSVL.

The gene calls are TRBV6-5 and TRBJ1-1, with TRBD1 identical over 7 bases. The CDR3 contains 13 residues. From germline, CDR1 is MNHEY and CDR2 SVGAGI. The ends lost 6 bases at V and 4 bases at J; junction bases unmatched: 5. In nucleotides, the CDR3 is TGTGCCAGCAGGGACCGACAGGGCACTGAAGCTTTCTTT. It encodes CASRDRQGTEAFF.

J is TRBJ2-3 and V is TRBV30; 7 nucleotides line up with TRBD2. Germline V CDR1 and CDR2: GTSNPN, SVGIG (reference sequence). The CDR3 is made up of 14 amino acids. V trimming: 0 bases; J trimming: 8 bases; junction bases outside the gene matches: 8. For the CDR3, the DNA is TGTGCCTGGAGTGTACGGGGGGACCTTTTTACGCAGTATTTT. As protein: CAWSVRGDLFTQYF. The whole variable domain, remainder taken from reference TRBV30 and TRBJ2-3, is SQTIHQWPATLVQPVGSPLSLECTVEGTSNPNLYWYRQAAGRGLQLLFYSVGIGQISSEVPQNLSASRPQDRQFILSSKKLLLSDSGFYLCAWSVRGDLFTQYFGPGTRLTVL.

The chain joins TRBV15 to TRBJ2-3, with TRBD1 matching over 9 bases. Germline V gene sequence: CDR1 LNHNV, CDR2 YYDKDF (reference sequence). This CDR3 region has 15 residues. J lost 4 bases, V lost 0 bases, and 2 bases had no gene match. The CDR3 protein is CATSREDRGSDTQYF. CDR3 in DNA: TGTGCCACCAGCAGAGAGGACAGGGGATCAGATACGCAGTATTTT.

The chain uses TRBV27 and TRBJ2-5; TRBD2 matches at 14 bases. The CDR3 is made up of 15 amino acids. Losses at the gene ends were 5 bases for V and 4 bases for J; bases not matched to a gene: 3. The V gene's germline CDR1 is MNHEY and CDR2 SMNVEV (reference sequence). CDR3 in amino acids: CASSPGTSGGETQYF. The CDR3 DNA is TGTGCCAGCAGTCCCGGGACTAGCGGGGGAGAGACCCAGTACTTC.

The chain carries TRBV11-2 and TRBJ2-7; D is perhaps TRBD1 (5 bases). The CDR3 is made up of 15 amino acids. With 5 bases removed from V and 0 bases from J, the gap between germline ends came to 14 bases. Germline CDR1 is SGHAT and CDR2 is FQNNGV. CDR3 sequence (DNA): TGTGCCAGCAGCGCCAGGGTTCCTTCCTCCTACGAGCAGTACTTC. Protein sequence: CASSARVPSSYEQYF.

V usage is TRBV2 and J usage is TRBJ2-1, with TRBD2 matching 9 bases. The CDR3 spans 15 residues. Germline V CDR1 and CDR2: SNHLY, FYNNEI. V shed 6 bases, J shed 5 bases, and the junction held 8 bases outside the gene matches. In nucleotides, the CDR3 is TGTGCCAGCAGCGAGACTAGCGGAGGGAACAATGAGCAGTTCTTC. As protein: CASSETSGGNNEQFF.

Only one count was recorded for this clone. The rearrangement uses TRBV28 and TRBJ2-3; 10 bases align to TRBD2. The CDR3 runs 16 residues. Germline V CDR1 and CDR2: MDHEN, SYDVKM. Trimming removed 5 bases from V and 5 bases from J; junction bases left unmatched: 10. This CDR3 is CASSERAGGGGDTQYF. In DNA, the CDR3 is TGTGCCAGCAGTGAACGAGCGGGGGGGGGCGGAGATACGCAGTATTTT. The variable domain in full, completed from reference TRBV28 and TRBJ2-3, reads DVKVTQSSRYLVKRTGEKVFLECVQDMDHENMFWYRQDPGLGLRLIYFSYDVKMKEKGDIPEGYSVSREKKERFSLILESASTNQTSMYLCASSERAGGGGDTQYFGPGTRLTVL.